This T cell receptor (beta chain) is drawn from a study of blood T cell repertoires in COVID-19 (dated by TCRdb to 2020 to 2021). Concerning the study at large: Samples from collaborators originated in the United States, Italy and Spain and spanned both the acute and convalescent phases of COVID-19. The prospective study material was composed of cDNA or gDNA derived from T cells, B-cell-depleted T cells, or PBMCs. Subjects who had been exposed to COVID-19, were actively infected with it, or had recovered from it provided the deeply sampled blood TCRbeta repertoires that made up the dataset. The repertoires were made available in a free public database intended to serve as a resource for research on the immune response to SARS-CoV-2. Samples came from the ongoing ImmuneRACE study (first 160 participants) plus 1,254 subjects from 6 global collaborators. Nearly every sample came with metadata listing a de-identified subject ID, COVID-19 status, age in years and sex. Where HLA class I and class II types were available, the types were taken from metadata supplied by the sample provider, not from assay-based typing.

Cut back by 5 bases and 8 bases, the V and J ends lie 21 bases apart. The CDR3 holds 15 amino acids from the cysteine to the phenylalanine. CDR3 DNA is the only sequence kept; it has 45 bases, read in frame from the first base. CDR1 PRHDT and CDR2 FYEKMQ are derived from the germline V gene (reference sequence). A note on this clone: Its antigen has not been determined. Nothing much larger sits one base from this clone, and base qualities are not available.

The immunoSEQ Assay, a bias-controlled multiplex PCR, was used to amplify TCRbeta CDR3 regions from genomic DNA. The source study handled its data this way. The number of nucleated cells in each sample was estimated from the amplification of reference gene primers within the assay. Sequence reads were collapsed and filtered to measure the absolute abundance of every unique TCRbeta CDR3 rearrangement. For each sample, productive Simpson clonality was calculated by taking the square root of Simpson's diversity index across productive rearrangements. TCRdb's version of the immuneACCESS table is confined to in-frame rearrangements and falls short of the full clone set. An unresolved V gene accounts for under half of the shortfall where checked; the remainder is of unknown origin. V and J calls and clone size are those listed in that table; D and trimming were worked out from the DNA. The sample yields tens of thousands of clones; about 86% were counted once. Together, the top ten hold roughly 7.4% of the sample.

What the study reported, not specific to this receptor: Clinical and demographic metadata were provided uncurated, with the amount varying by source and participant.

Whole blood was collected in K2EDTA tubes by collaborating institutions according to the institutions' own protocols. For TCRbeta analysis, collaborator samples were shipped as frozen whole blood, as isolated PBMCs, or as DNA extracted from either sample type. The V and J segments used are TRBV13 and TRBJ1-2, with the D gene not clear enough to name. The sequencing sample was made of peripheral blood. This TCR was recovered from a woman aged 70 to 79 with acute or convalescent COVID-19. The encoded CDR3 is CASSLSTEPTEGYTF. The nucleotide sequence reads as follows: TGTGCCAGCAGCCTCTCGACCGAGCCGACGGAGGGCTACACCTTC.